These 3 T cell receptor beta chains came from one sample sequenced in a study of CD8 T cells in Susac syndrome. cDNA came from approximately 0.5 to 1 ug RNA primed by random hexamers. TCRdb processed the immunoSEQ multiplex PCR reads anew with MiXCR; each CDR3 protein has one entry. The sample records over 150,000 distinct CDR3 sequences, roughly 94% being singletons. Sequenced: CD4+ T cells from PBMCs. These receptors all stem from a human donor with Susac syndrome.

The rearrangement links TRBV9 to TRBJ2-1, with D tentatively TRBD2 (6 bases). V dropped 0 bases and J dropped 5 bases, with 12 bases sitting between them. The CDR3 contains 15 residues. CDR1 and CDR2 from the germline V gene are SGDLS and YYNGEE. The chain's CDR3 is CASSVDSGNHNEQFF. The CDR3 DNA follows: TGTGCCAGCAGCGTAGATAGCGGTAATCACAATGAGCAGTTCTTC.

The chain combines TRBV9 with TRBJ2-3; a possible D gene is TRBD2 (6 bases). Germline CDR1 and CDR2: SGDLS and YYNGEE. The germline V and J ends were trimmed by 1 base and 2 bases, with 11 bases remaining between them. The CDR3 is 15 residues long. Written as DNA, the CDR3 is TGTGCCAGCAGCGTAATGGGACTTCCCACAGATACGCAGTATTTT. Residues: CASSVMGLPTDTQYF.

This clonotype was observed a single time. V gene TRBV10-2 combines with J gene TRBJ2-5; 8 bases map to TRBD1. The CDR3 length is 14 residues. Germline values: CDR1 WSHSY, CDR2 SAAADI. V was pared by 7 bases and J by 5 bases, with 9 bases of the junction left unmatched. The CDR3 DNA sequence: TGCGCCAGCAAAATGGCAGGGGGCTTCGAGACCCAGTACTTC. Its translation: CASKMAGGFETQYF.